A single sample is the source of the 20 T cell receptor beta chains below, sequenced in a study of OX40 agonist ivuxolimab in advanced cancers. Clones were read by immunoSEQ multiplex PCR, and TCRdb kept only the in-frame ones, dropping some. The sample holds tens of thousands of clones, about 89% seen once. The sample in question was CD4+ or CD8+ T cells sorted from blood, obtained in a trial of the OX40 agonist ivuxolimab. Every receptor here comes from an adult with an advanced solid tumor such as melanoma, head and neck, liver or kidney cancer.

The chain joins TRBV4-2 to TRBJ1-5; D gene ambiguous. The germline V gene encodes CDR1 LGHNA and CDR2 YNFKEQ. Deletions cut 1 base from V and 3 bases from J, with 10 bases between. The CDR3 is 15 residues long. The DNA of the CDR3 is TGTGCCAGCAGCCAAGTTGCGAAACCCAATCAGCCCCAGCATTTT. Translation gives CASSQVAKPNQPQHF.

The rearrangement uses TRBV9 and TRBJ2-3; possible D gene TRBD2, 5 bases. The CDR3 consists of 16 residues. Germline lookup yields CDR1 SGDLS and CDR2 YYNGEE. The V end was cut by 4 bases, the J end by 1 base, with 16 bases between. CDR3 DNA sequence: TGTGCCAGCAGCCACCTGAGAAGCGGTGGCACAGATACGCAGTATTTT. Translation: CASSHLRSGGTDTQYF.

The chain carries TRBV30 and TRBJ1-5; 8 bases match TRBD1. CDR1 and CDR2 (germline): GTSNPN, SVGIG (reference sequence). The CDR3 has 13 amino acids. With V trimmed by 2 bases and J by 7 bases, 4 bases remained unmatched. CDR3 sequence: CAWSYRGGQPQHF. For the CDR3, the DNA is TGTGCCTGGAGTTACAGGGGGGGCCAGCCCCAGCATTTT.

The V gene is TRBV28, the J gene TRBJ2-1; unclear D gene. V was shortened by 5 bases and J by 0 bases, with 11 bases between the two germline ends. The CDR3 runs to 15 residues. Germline lookup yields CDR1 MDHEN and CDR2 SYDVKM. The CDR3 loop reads CASSPRPGSYNEQFF. As DNA, the CDR3 is TGTGCCAGCAGTCCCCGACCCGGCTCCTACAATGAGCAGTTCTTC.

This clone was recorded once. The genes are TRBV9 and TRBJ2-3; D possibly matches TRBD1 or TRBD2 (7 bases each). The length of the CDR3 is 19 residues. Deletions cut 6 bases from V and 1 base from J, with 27 bases between. Germline loops: CDR1 SGDLS, CDR2 YYNGEE. The CDR3 loop is CASIERLAAQGEGTDTQYF. CDR3 nucleotides: TGTGCCAGCATCGAGAGGCTAGCGGCTCAGGGGGAGGGCACAGATACGCAGTATTTT.

The chain combines TRBV6-6 with TRBJ1-2, with D possibly being TRBD1 (5 bases). The CDR3 runs to 13 residues. V was trimmed by 2 bases and J by 7 bases, leaving 11 bases between them. Germline CDR1 MNHNY, CDR2 SVGAGI (reference sequence). This CDR3 is CASSYPSGVGYTF. Here the CDR3 DNA reads TGTGCCAGCAGTTACCCCTCGGGGGTTGGCTACACCTTC.

The chain is built from TRBV5-8 and TRBJ1-5; possible D gene TRBD1, 6 bases. Germline V lookup: CDR1 SGHTS, CDR2 YDEGEE. Trimming pared 4 bases from V and 2 bases from J, leaving 16 bases between. The CDR3 runs to 16 residues. This CDR3 is CASSGGSGVGNQPQHF. CDR3 nucleotide sequence: TGTGCCAGCAGCGGGGGCTCAGGGGTTGGCAATCAGCCCCAGCATTTT.

The chain employs TRBV6-1 and TRBJ1-2, with D tentatively TRBD1 (5 bases). This CDR3 has 13 residues. V dropped 10 bases and J dropped 1 base, with 13 bases sitting between them. In germline, CDR1 is MNHNS, CDR2 SASEGT. CDR3 nucleotides: TGTGCCAACCGTGGGGGTATTAACTATGGCTACACCTTC. Translated: CANRGGINYGYTF.

This sequence joins TRBV28 and TRBJ2-5, with 7 bases matching TRBD1. The J call is in doubt because the DNA end fits TRBJ2-7 better. Germline-derived CDR1 and CDR2 are MDHEN and SYDVKM. The CDR3 is 17 residues long. The CDR3 loop reads CASSPPSWTGEPYEQYF. The CDR3 coding sequence is TGTGCCAGCAGTCCCCCCTCCTGGACAGGAGAACCCTACGAGCAGTACTTC.

A single count supports this clone. V gene TRBV7-2 combines with J gene TRBJ1-5; 7 nucleotides line up with TRBD1. Germline assignment: CDR1 SGHTA and CDR2 FQGNSA. This CDR3 spans 15 amino acids. J gave up 3 bases and V 3 bases, and 5 bases lay outside the gene matches. DNA for the CDR3: TGTGCCAGCAGCTTGCGGGACAGCCCCAATCAGCCCCAGCATTTT. This sequence encodes CASSLRDSPNQPQHF.

This clone appeared once. J is TRBJ2-7 and V is TRBV4-2; D not certain. This CDR3 is built from 11 residues. Trimming removed 6 bases at V and 6 bases at J, with 9 bases between. Per germline, CDR1 LGHNA and CDR2 YNFKEQ. CDR3 amino acids: CASSGVGEQYF. The CDR3 bases are TGTGCCAGCAGTGGAGTCGGCGAGCAGTACTTC.

J is TRBJ2-7 and V is TRBV25-1; D uncertain. V lost 6 bases, J lost 5 bases, and 8 bases lay in between. Germline loops: CDR1 MGHDK, CDR2 SYGVNS. This CDR3 spans 11 amino acids. The CDR3 reads CASRGFDEQYF. CDR3 nucleotide sequence: TGTGCCAGCAGAGGGTTCGACGAGCAGTACTTC.

The chain employs TRBV2 and TRBJ1-5; no reliable D call. This CDR3 region has 13 residues. Germline V gene sequence: CDR1 SNHLY, CDR2 FYNNEI. V dropped 1 base and J dropped 4 bases, with 5 bases sitting between them. CDR3 sequence: CASSEVLNQPQHF. The CDR3 DNA is TGTGCCAGCAGTGAAGTATTGAATCAGCCCCAGCATTTT.

The DNA for the CDR3 is TGTGCCGGCAAGATAGGCACTGAAGCTTTCTTT. Protein sequence: CAGKIGTEAFF. This chain links TRBV28 with TRBJ1-1, with D uncertain. In germline, CDR1 is MDHEN, CDR2 SYDVKM. The CDR3 runs to 11 residues. The germline V and J ends were trimmed by 11 bases and 4 bases, with 11 bases remaining between them.

V is TRBV5-8 and J is TRBJ2-1; D uncertain. V was shortened by 1 base and J by 0 bases, with 11 bases between the two germline ends. The CDR3 extends over 16 amino acids. Germline assignment: CDR1 SGHTS and CDR2 YDEGEE. CDR3 amino acids: CASSLRRGSSYNEQFF. The CDR3 nucleotides are TGTGCCAGCAGCTTGAGGAGAGGAAGCTCCTACAATGAGCAGTTCTTC.

The chain employs TRBV5-1 and TRBJ2-7; no clear D gene. CDR3 length: 13 amino acids. Between the trimmed V and J ends, which lost 5 bases and 1 base, there was a span of 10 bases. Germline CDR1 is SGHRS and CDR2 is YFSETQ. The CDR3 spells CASSLAESYEQYF. The DNA for the CDR3 is TGCGCCAGCAGTCTGGCGGAATCCTACGAGCAGTACTTC.

The chain employs TRBV9 and TRBJ2-1; D is possibly TRBD2 (5 bases). Per germline, CDR1 SGDLS and CDR2 YYNGEE. V shed 3 bases and J shed 8 bases, with 18 bases lying between them. This CDR3 contains 15 residues. The CDR3 DNA is TGTGCCAGCAGCGCCGCCGGGAAAAGCTTCCATGAGCAGTTCTTC. Protein product: CASSAAGKSFHEQFF.

The chain employs TRBV2 and TRBJ2-2; the D call may be TRBD1 or TRBD2 (6 bases each). The germline V gene has CDR1 SNHLY and CDR2 FYNNEI. The CDR3 contains 14 residues. V was clipped by 8 bases and J by 5 bases, with 15 bases between them. The CDR3 DNA sequence: TGTGCCAGCCGGGGGTTAAGGGGGACCGGGGAGCTGTTTTTT. It translates to CASRGLRGTGELFF.

This rearrangement joins TRBV5-1 to TRBJ2-3, with D perhaps TRBD1 (6 bases). The CDR3 has 14 amino acids. Germline CDR1 reads SGHRS; CDR2 reads YFSETQ. Trimming pared 1 base from V and 0 bases from J, leaving 6 bases between. The CDR3 here is CASSLQGSTDTQYF. CDR3 coding DNA: TGCGCCAGCAGCTTGCAGGGGAGCACAGATACGCAGTATTTT.

The chain employs TRBV11-2 and TRBJ2-3, with D possibly being TRBD1 (5 bases). The CDR3 is 14 residues long. The germline V gene has CDR1 SGHAT and CDR2 FQNNGV. The V gene lost 6 bases and the J gene lost 3 bases, with 13 bases spanning the gap. CDR3 in DNA: TGTGCCAGCAGTCCACAGGTGGGGACAGATACGCAGTATTTT. This sequence encodes CASSPQVGTDTQYF.